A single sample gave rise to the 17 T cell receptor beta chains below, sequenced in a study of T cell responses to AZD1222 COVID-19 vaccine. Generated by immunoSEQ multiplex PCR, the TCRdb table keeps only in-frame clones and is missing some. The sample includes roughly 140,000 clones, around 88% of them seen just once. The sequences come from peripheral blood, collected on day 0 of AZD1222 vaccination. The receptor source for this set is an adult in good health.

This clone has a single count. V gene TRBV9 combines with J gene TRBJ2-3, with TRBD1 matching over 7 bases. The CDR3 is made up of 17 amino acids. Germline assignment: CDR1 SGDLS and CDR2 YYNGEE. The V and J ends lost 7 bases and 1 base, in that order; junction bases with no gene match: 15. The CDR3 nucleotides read TGTGCCAGCGAGACAGGGAAGGGTGCGAGCGGCACAGATACGCAGTATTTT. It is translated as CASETGKGASGTDTQYF. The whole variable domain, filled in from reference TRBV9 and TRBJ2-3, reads DSGVTQTPKHLITATGQRVTLRCSPRSGDLSVYWYQQSLDQGLQFLIQYYNGEERAKGNILERFSAQQFPDLHSELNLSSLELGDSALYFCASETGKGASGTDTQYFGPGTRLTVL.

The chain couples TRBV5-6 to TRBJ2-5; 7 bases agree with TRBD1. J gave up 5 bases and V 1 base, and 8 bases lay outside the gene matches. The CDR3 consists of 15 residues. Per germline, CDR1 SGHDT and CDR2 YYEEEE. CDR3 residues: CASSLKTGVTETQYF. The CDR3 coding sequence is TGTGCCAGCAGCTTGAAAACAGGGGTTACGGAGACCCAGTACTTC.

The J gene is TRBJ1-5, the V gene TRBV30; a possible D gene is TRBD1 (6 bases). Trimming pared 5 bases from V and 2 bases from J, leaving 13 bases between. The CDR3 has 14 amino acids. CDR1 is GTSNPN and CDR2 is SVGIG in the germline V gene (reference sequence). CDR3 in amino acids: CAWSGASGNQPQHF. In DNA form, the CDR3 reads TGTGCCTGGTCAGGGGCATCGGGCAATCAGCCCCAGCATTTT.

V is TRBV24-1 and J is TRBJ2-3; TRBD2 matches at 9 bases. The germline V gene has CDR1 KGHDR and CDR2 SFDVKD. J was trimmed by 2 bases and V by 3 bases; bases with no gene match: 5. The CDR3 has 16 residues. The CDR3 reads CATSDGTSWITDTQYF. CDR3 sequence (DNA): TGTGCCACCAGTGATGGGACTAGCTGGATCACAGATACGCAGTATTTT.

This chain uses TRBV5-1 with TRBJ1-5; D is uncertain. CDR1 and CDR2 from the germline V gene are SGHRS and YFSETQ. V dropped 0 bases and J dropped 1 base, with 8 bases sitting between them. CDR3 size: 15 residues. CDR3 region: CASSLGSGSNQPQHF. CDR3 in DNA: TGCGCCAGCAGCTTGGGAAGCGGGAGCAATCAGCCCCAGCATTTT.

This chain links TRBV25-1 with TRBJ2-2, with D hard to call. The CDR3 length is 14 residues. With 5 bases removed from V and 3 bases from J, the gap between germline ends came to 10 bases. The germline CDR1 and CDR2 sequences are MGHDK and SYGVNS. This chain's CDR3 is CASSLQTDTGELFF. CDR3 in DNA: TGTGCCAGCAGTCTACAGACGGACACCGGGGAGCTGTTTTTT.

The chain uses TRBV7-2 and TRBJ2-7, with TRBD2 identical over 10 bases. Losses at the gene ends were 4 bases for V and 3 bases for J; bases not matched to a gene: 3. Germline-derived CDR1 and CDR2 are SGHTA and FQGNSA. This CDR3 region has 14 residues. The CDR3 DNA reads TGTGCCAGCAGCTCAGCGGGAGGGTACTACGAGCAGTACTTC. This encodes CASSSAGGYYEQYF.

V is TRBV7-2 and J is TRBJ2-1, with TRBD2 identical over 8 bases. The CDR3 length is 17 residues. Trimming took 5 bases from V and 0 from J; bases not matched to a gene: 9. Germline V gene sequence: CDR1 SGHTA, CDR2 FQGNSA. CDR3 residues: CASSTGTRGSSYNEQFF. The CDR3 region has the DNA TGTGCCAGCAGCACCGGGACTAGGGGGAGCTCCTACAATGAGCAGTTCTTC.

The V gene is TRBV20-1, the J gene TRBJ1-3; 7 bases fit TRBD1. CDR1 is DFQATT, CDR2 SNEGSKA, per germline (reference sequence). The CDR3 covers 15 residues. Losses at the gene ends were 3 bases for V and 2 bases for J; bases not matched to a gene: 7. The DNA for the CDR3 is TGCAGTGCTAGTACAGACAGGGACGCTGGAAACACCATATATTTT. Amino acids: CSASTDRDAGNTIYF.

The chain's CDR3 is CASSENGRVGPTDTQYF. CDR3 in DNA: TGCGCCAGCAGTGAAAACGGGAGGGTCGGGCCCACAGATACGCAGTATTTT. The chain combines TRBV10-1 with TRBJ2-3; TRBD2 matches at 8 bases. This CDR3 region has 17 residues. In germline, CDR1 is WNHNN, CDR2 SYGVQD (reference sequence). The V and J ends lost 3 bases and 2 bases, in that order; junction bases with no gene match: 10.

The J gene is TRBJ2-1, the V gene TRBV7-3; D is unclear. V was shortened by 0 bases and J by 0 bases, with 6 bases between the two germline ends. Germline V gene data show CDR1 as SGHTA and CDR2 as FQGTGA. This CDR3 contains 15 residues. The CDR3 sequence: CASSLTYGSYNEQFF. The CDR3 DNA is TGTGCCAGCAGCTTAACCTACGGCTCCTACAATGAGCAGTTCTTC.

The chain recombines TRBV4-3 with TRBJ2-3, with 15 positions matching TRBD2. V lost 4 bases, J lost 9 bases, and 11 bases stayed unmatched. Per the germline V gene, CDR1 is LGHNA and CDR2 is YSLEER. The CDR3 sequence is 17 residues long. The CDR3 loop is CASSLVGLAGGSTTQYF. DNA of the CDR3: TGCGCCAGCAGCCTAGTAGGACTAGCGGGAGGGTCAACCACGCAGTATTTT.

CDR3 bases: TGTGCCAGCAGTCAGGTTAGGGGTAGCTCCTACGAGCAGTACTTC. Translating it yields CASSQVRGSSYEQYF. The chain combines TRBV25-1 with TRBJ2-7; D is perhaps TRBD1 (5 bases). The germline V gene has CDR1 MGHDK and CDR2 SYGVNS. The CDR3 has 15 residues. V lost 5 bases, J lost 0 bases, and 14 bases lay in between.

The CDR3 protein is CASSAGLAGAGEQYF. The CDR3 bases are TGCGCCAGCAGCGCGGGACTAGCGGGAGCTGGCGAGCAGTACTTC. The chain links TRBV5-1 to TRBJ2-7; 14 bases align to TRBD2. Germline V gene lookup returns CDR1 SGHRS and CDR2 YFSETQ. V was clipped by 4 bases and J by 6 bases; unmatched bases: 6. The CDR3 runs 15 residues. The full variable domain, in which reference TRBV5-1 and TRBJ2-7 provide the parts outside the CDR3, is KAGVTQTPRYLIKTRGQQVTLSCSPISGHRSVSWYQQTPGQGLQFLFEYFSETQRNKGNFPGRFSGRQFSNSRSEMNVSTLELGDSALYLCASSAGLAGAGEQYFGPGTRLTVT.

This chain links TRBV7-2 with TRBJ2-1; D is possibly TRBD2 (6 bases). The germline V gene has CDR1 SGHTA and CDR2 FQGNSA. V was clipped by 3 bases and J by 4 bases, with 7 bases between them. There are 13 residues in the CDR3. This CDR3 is CASSFGTYNEQFF. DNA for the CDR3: TGTGCCAGCAGCTTCGGGACTTACAATGAGCAGTTCTTC.

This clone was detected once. The CDR3 sequence: CASSLIRGGTQYF. CDR3 in DNA: TGTGCCAGCAGCTTAATCCGGGGTGGGACCCAGTACTTC. The rearrangement joins TRBV7-6 to TRBJ2-5, with TRBD2 as a possible D gene (5 bases). The germline CDR1 and CDR2 sequences are SGHVS and FNYEAQ. The CDR3 is 13 amino acids. The germline V and J ends were trimmed by 2 bases and 7 bases, with 11 bases remaining between them.

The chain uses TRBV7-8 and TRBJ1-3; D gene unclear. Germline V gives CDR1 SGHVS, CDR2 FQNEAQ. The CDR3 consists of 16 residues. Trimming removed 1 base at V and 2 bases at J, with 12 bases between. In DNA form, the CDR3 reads TGTGCCAGCAGCTTAGTTGGGCGGGTTACTGGAAACACCATATATTTT. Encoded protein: CASSLVGRVTGNTIYF.